This T cell receptor (beta chain) was captured by sequencing in a study of control samples from healthy donors and cancer patients. The table came from immunoSEQ multiplex PCR; TCRdb's copy has only in-frame clones and leaves some out. The table has 130,000 or so clones, approximately 94% seen once. This CDR3 has 13 residues. Germline V gene sequence: CDR1 LGHNA, CDR2 YNFKEQ. V was cut by 0 bases and J by 8 bases, with 10 bases left in between. Sequenced: blood. The sequence was collected from a man between 40 and 49 years old in good health. This chain links TRBV4-2 with TRBJ1-2; D is unclear. The CDR3 coding sequence is TGTGCCAGCAGCCAAGATGGAACAGCCGGCTACACCTTC. Amino acid sequence: CASSQDGTAGYTF.